This T cell receptor beta chain was recovered during a study of a mutant IDH1 vaccine in newly diagnosed glioma (dated by TCRdb to the early 2020s). A note on the overall study: Vaccination started 4-6 weeks after radiotherapy alone, or was given together with temozolomide cycles in the groups whose treatment included chemotherapy. Of the 25 to 35 patients who were treated, around 60% were male and about 40% were female, and the mean age was about 37 years. Visit V12 was the week-35 safety follow-up and visit V13 was the week-47 end of study. Prior to enrollment, standard therapy consisting of radiotherapy alone, temozolomide alone, or radiochemotherapy with temozolomide had been administered to patients, with the combination being received by most patients. Six visits were used for peripheral blood collection: V03 (baseline), V05, V07, V10, V12 and V13. For exploratory analyses, approximately 23 treated patients had longitudinal TCRB deep sequencing done wherever samples were available. Study-wide conclusions, independent of this receptor: Immune responses induced by the vaccine were seen in 90% to 95% of patients across multiple MHC alleles. The authors stated that sample limitations prevented analyses of patient blood samples from being reproduced. Availability determined which PBMC samples were chosen for TCRB deep sequencing. No apparent relationship was observed between pseudoprogression and alterations in the top peripheral T cell clonotypes detected by TCRB sequencing.

Libraries were constructed by the immunoSEQ multiplex PCR assay. The hsTCRB Kit was used according to the manufacturer's protocol to amplify rearranged TCR beta chain sequences. TCRB libraries were sequenced on an Illumina MiSeq. On the study's bioinformatics: Demultiplexing, trimming and gene mapping were performed with the kit vendor's proprietary platform. TCRdb obtained this table from immuneACCESS and retained in-frame rearrangements with V and J assigned. These tables miss some clones; where compared with another copy, unresolved V genes account for less than half of the shortfall, and the remainder is unexplained. The V and J calls and clone size are taken from that table; D and trimming were inferred from the DNA. A total of about 94,000 clones appear in this sample, roughly 89% of them only once. The ten largest clones add up to around 0.73% of the sample. The time point label here, explained by the study, means: week 47, end of study. Each vaccine dose was 300 ug of a 20-mer mutant IDH1 peptide in Montanide, given subcutaneously with topical imiquimod. Patients received eight vaccinations in weeks 1, 3, 5, 7, 11, 15, 19 and 23, corresponding to visits V03 through V10. Donors had newly diagnosed WHO grade 3 or 4 IDH1-mutant astrocytomas with loss of nuclear ATRX. The samples were drawn from NOA16, a multicentre, single-arm, open-label phase I trial in Germany that tested a mutant IDH1 peptide vaccine in humans for the first time. Genomic DNA for TCRB sequencing was extracted from EDTA blood using the DNeasy Blood and Tissue Kit.

Reading from cysteine to phenylalanine, the CDR3 counts 17 amino acids. This entry keeps only the CDR3 DNA: 51 bases, framed from base 1. For CDR1 and CDR2, the germline V gene lists WSHSY and SAAADI. V is reduced by 8 bases and J by 2 bases, leaving a spacing of 22 bases between them. As concerns this clone: This receptor's antigen is unknown. Base qualities are not recorded, but no much larger clone differs from it by a single base.

This specimen was PBMCs, taken from a glioma patient whose treatment included an IDH1 peptide vaccine. The V and J segments used are TRBV10-2 and TRBJ2-1; TRBD2 could be the D gene, as 6 bases match. The clonotype originates from a woman aged 45-65 years with glioma. For the CDR3, the sequence is CASFGVLEGPAYNEQFF. The nucleotide sequence reads as follows: TGCGCCAGCTTTGGCGTATTGGAGGGCCCGGCCTACAATGAGCAGTTCTTC.